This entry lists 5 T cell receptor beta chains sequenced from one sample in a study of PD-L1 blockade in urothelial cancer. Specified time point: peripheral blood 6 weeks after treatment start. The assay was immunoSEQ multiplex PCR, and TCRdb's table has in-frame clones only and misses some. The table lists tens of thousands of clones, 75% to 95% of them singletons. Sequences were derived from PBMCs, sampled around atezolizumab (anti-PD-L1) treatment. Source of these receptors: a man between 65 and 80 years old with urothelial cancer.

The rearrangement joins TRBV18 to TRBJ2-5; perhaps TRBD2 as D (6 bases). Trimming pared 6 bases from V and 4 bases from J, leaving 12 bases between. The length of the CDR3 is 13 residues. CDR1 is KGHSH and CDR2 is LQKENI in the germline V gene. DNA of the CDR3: TGTGCCAGCTCGTATGGGACTGCAGAGACCCAGTACTTC. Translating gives CASSYGTAETQYF.

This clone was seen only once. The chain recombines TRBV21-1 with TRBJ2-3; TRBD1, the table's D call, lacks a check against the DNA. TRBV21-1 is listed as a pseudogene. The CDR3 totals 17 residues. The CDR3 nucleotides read TGTGCCAGCAGCAAAGAAAAGGGAACAGGGGGCAGAGATACGCAGTATTTT. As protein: CASSKEKGTGGRDTQYF.

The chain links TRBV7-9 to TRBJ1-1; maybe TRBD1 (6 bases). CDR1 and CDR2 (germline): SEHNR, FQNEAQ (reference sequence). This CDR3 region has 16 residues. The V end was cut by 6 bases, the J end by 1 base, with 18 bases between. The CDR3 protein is CASRADKGGGNTEAFF. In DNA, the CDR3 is TGTGCCAGCAGGGCTGATAAAGGGGGGGGGAACACTGAAGCTTTCTTT. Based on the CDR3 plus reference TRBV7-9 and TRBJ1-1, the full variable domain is DTGVSQNPRHKITKRGQNVTFRCDPISEHNRLYWYRQTLGQGPEFLTYFQNEAQLEKSRLLSDRFSAERPKGSFSTLEIQRTEQGDSAMYLCASRADKGGGNTEAFFGQGTRLTVV.

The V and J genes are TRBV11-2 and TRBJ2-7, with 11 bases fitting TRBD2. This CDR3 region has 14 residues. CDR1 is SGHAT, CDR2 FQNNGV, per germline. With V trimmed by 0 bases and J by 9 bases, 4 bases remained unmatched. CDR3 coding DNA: TGTGCCAGCAGCTTAGATTCGGGACTAGCGGCGCAGTACTTC. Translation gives CASSLDSGLAAQYF.

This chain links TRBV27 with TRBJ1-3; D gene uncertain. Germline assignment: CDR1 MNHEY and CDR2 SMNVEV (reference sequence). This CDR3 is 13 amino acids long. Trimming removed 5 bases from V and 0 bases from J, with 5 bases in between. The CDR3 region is CASSRYSGNTIYF. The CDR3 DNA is TGTGCCAGCAGTCGCTACTCTGGAAACACCATATATTTT.